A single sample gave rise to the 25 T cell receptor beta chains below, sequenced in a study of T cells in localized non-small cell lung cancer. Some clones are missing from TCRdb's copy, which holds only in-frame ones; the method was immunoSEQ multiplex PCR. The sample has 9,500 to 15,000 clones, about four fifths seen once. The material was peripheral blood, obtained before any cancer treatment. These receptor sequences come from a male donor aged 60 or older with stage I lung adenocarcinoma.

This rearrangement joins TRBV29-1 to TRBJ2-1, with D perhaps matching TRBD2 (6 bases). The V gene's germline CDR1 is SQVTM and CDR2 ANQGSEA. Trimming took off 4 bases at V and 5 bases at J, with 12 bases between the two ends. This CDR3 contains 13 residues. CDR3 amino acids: CSVALAPNNEQFF. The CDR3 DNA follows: TGCAGCGTTGCCCTAGCGCCTAACAATGAGCAGTTCTTC.

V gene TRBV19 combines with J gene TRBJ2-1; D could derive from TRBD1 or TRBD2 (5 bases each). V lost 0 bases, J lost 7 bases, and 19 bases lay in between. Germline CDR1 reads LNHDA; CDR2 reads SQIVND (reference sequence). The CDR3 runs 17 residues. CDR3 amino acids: CASSIDPPQRGENEQFF. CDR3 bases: TGTGCCAGTAGTATAGACCCGCCCCAACGGGGCGAGAATGAGCAGTTCTTC.

The CDR3 sequence is CASSSGVETQYF. The CDR3 DNA follows: TGTGCCAGCAGTTCAGGGGTAGAGACCCAGTACTTC. V gene TRBV6-1 combines with J gene TRBJ2-5; D possibly corresponds to TRBD1 (6 bases). CDR1 is MNHNS and CDR2 is SASEGT in the germline V gene. This CDR3 has 12 amino acids. Trimming stripped 5 bases from V and 4 bases from J, with 8 bases between.

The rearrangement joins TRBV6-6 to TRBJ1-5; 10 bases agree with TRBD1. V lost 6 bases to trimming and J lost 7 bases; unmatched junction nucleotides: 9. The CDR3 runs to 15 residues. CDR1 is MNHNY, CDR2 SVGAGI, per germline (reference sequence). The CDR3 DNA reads TGTGCCAGCAGCCGGGACAGGGGTCTACACCAGCCCCAGCATTTT. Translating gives CASSRDRGLHQPQHF.

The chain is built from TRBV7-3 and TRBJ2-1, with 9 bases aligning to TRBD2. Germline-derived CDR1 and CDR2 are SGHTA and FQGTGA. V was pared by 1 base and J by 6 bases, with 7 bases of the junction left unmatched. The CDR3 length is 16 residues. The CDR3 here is CASSLNRGRASNEQFF. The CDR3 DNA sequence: TGTGCCAGCAGCTTAAATCGCGGGAGGGCCTCCAATGAGCAGTTCTTC.

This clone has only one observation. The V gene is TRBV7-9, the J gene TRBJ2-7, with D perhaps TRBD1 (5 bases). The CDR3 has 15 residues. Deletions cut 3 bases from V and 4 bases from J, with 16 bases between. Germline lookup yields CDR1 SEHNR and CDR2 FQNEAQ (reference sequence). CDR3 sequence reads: CASSFKYGHPYEQYF. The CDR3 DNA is TGTGCCAGCAGCTTTAAATACGGACATCCTTACGAGCAGTACTTC.

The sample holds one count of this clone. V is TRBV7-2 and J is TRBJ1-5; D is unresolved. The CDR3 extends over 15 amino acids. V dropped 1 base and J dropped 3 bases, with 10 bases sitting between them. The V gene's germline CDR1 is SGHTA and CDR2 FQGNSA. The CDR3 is CASSLVTGTNQPQHF. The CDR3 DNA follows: TGTGCCAGCAGCTTAGTAACGGGAACCAATCAGCCCCAGCATTTT.

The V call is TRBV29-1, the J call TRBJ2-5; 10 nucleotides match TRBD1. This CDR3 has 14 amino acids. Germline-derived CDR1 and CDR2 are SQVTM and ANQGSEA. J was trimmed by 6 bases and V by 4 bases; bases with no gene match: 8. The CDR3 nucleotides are TGCAGCGTTGGCCGGGACAGGGGTGGTAAGACCCAGTACTTC. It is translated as CSVGRDRGGKTQYF.

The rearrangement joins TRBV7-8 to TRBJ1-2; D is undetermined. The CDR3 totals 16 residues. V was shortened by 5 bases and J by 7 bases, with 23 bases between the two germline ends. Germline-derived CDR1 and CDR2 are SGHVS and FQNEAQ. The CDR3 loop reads CASSPRVDDKITGYTF. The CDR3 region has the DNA TGTGCCAGCAGCCCTCGTGTAGACGACAAAATTACTGGCTACACCTTC.

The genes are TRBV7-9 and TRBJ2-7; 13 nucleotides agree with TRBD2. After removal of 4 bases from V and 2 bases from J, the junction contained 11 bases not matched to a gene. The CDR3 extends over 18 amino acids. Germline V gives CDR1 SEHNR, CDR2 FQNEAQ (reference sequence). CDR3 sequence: CASSSNREGLAGTYEQYF. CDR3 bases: TGTGCCAGCAGCTCTAACCGAGAGGGACTAGCGGGGACCTACGAGCAGTACTTC. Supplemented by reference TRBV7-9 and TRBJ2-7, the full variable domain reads DTGVSQNPRHKITKRGQNVTFRCDPISEHNRLYWYRQTLGQGPEFLTYFQNEAQLEKSRLLSDRFSAERPKGSFSTLEIQRTEQGDSAMYLCASSSNREGLAGTYEQYFGPGTRLTVT.

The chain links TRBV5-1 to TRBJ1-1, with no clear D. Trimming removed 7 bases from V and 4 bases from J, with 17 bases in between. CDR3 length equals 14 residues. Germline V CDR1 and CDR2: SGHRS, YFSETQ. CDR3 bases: TGCGCCAGCTCCTTCCCCGGGTCGGGCACTGAAGCTTTCTTT. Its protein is CASSFPGSGTEAFF.

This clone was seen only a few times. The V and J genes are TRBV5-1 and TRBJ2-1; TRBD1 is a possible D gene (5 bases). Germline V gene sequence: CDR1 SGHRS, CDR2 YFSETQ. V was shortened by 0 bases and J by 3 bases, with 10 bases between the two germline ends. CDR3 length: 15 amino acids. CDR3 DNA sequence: TGCGCCAGCAGCTTGGACAGCCAGGGCTACAATGAGCAGTTCTTC. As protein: CASSLDSQGYNEQFF. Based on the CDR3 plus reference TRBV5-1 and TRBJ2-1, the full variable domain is KAGVTQTPRYLIKTRGQQVTLSCSPISGHRSVSWYQQTPGQGLQFLFEYFSETQRNKGNFPGRFSGRQFSNSRSEMNVSTLELGDSALYLCASSLDSQGYNEQFFGPGTRLTVL.

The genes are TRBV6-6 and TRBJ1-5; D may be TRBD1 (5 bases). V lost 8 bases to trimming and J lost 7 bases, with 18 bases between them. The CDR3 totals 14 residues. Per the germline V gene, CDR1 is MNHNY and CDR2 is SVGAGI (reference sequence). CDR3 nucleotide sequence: TGTGCCAGCGGGCCGGGGGGATCAAGGCAGCCCCAGCATTTT. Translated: CASGPGGSRQPQHF.

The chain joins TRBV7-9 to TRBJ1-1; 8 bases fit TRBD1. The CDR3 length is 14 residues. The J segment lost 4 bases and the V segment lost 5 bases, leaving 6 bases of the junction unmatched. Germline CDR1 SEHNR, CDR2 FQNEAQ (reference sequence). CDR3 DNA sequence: TGTGCCAGCAGCACACGGGACAGGTTCACTGAAGCTTTCTTT. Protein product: CASSTRDRFTEAFF.

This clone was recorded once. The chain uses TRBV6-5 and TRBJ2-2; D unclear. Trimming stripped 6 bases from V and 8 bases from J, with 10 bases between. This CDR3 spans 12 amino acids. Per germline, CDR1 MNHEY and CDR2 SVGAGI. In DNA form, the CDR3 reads TGTGCCAGCAGGGGTCAGGCAGGGGAGCTGTTTTTT. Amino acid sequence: CASRGQAGELFF.

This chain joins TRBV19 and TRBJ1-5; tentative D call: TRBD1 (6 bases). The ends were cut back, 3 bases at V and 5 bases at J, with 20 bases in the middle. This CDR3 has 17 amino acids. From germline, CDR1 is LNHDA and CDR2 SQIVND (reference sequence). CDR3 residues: CASSIGWEGEWDQPQHF. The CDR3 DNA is TGTGCCAGTAGTATTGGCTGGGAGGGGGAATGGGATCAGCCCCAGCATTTT.

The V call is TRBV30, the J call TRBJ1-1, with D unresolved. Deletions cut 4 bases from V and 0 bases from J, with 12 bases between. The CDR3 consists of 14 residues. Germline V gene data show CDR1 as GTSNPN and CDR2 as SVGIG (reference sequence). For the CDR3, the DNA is TGTGCCTGGATGATGGTCCCCATGAACACTGAAGCTTTCTTT. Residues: CAWMMVPMNTEAFF. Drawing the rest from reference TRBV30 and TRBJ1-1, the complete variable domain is SQTIHQWPATLVQPVGSPLSLECTVEGTSNPNLYWYRQAAGRGLQLLFYSVGIGQISSEVPQNLSASRPQDRQFILSSKKLLLSDSGFYLCAWMMVPMNTEAFFGQGTRLTVV.

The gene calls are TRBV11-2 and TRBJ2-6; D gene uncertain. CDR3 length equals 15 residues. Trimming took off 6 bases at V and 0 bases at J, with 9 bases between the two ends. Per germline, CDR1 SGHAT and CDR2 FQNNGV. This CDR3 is CASSHLSSGANVLTF. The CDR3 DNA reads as TGTGCCAGCAGTCACTTAAGCTCTGGGGCCAACGTCCTGACTTTC.

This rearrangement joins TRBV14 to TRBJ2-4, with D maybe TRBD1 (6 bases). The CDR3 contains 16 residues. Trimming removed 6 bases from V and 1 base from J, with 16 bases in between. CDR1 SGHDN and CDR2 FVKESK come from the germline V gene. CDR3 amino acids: CASRGHPNEAKNIQYF. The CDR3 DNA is TGTGCCAGCAGGGGACACCCAAATGAGGCCAAAAACATTCAGTACTTC.

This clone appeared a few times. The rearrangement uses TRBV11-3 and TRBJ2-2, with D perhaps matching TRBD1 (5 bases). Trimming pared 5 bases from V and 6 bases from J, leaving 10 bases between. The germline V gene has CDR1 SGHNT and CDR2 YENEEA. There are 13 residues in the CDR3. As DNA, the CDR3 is TGTGCCAGCAGCCTCAGGGATCCCGGGGAGCTGTTTTTT. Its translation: CASSLRDPGELFF.

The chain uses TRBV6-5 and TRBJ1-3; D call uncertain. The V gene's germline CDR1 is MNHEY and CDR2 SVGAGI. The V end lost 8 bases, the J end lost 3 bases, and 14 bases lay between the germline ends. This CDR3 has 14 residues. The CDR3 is CASGNTRGGNTIYF. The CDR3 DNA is TGTGCCAGCGGCAACACCCGGGGTGGAAACACCATATATTTT.

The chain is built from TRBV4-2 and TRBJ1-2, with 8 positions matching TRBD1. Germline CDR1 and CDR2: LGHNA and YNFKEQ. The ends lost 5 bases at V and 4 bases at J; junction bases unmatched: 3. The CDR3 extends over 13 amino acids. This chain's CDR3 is CASSLGQGYGYTF. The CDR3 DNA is TGTGCCAGCAGCTTAGGACAGGGCTATGGCTACACCTTC.

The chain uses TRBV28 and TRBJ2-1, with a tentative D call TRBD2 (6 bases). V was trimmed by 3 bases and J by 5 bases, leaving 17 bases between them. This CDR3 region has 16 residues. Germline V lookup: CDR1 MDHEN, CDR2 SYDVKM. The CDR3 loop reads CASSFLGGNYDNEQFF. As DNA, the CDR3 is TGTGCCAGCAGTTTTTTAGGAGGGAATTACGACAATGAGCAGTTCTTC.

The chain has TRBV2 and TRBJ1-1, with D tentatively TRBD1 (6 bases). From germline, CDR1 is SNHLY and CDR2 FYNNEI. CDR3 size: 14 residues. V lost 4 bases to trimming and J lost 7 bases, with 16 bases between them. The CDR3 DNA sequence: TGTGCCAGCAGTGCCAAGGGGGGGCGAGGTGAAGCTTTCTTT. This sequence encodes CASSAKGGRGEAFF. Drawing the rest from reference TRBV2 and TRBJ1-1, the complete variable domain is EPEVTQTPSHQVTQMGQEVILRCVPISNHLYFYWYRQILGQKVEFLVSFYNNEISEKSEIFDDQFSVERPDGSNFTLKIRSTKLEDSAMYFCASSAKGGRGEAFFGQGTRLTVV.

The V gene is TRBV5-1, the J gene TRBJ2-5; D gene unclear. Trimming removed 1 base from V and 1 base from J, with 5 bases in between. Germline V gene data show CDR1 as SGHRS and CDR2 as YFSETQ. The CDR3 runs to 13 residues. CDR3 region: CASSLPGQETQYF. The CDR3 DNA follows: TGCGCCAGCAGCTTGCCAGGCCAAGAGACCCAGTACTTC.